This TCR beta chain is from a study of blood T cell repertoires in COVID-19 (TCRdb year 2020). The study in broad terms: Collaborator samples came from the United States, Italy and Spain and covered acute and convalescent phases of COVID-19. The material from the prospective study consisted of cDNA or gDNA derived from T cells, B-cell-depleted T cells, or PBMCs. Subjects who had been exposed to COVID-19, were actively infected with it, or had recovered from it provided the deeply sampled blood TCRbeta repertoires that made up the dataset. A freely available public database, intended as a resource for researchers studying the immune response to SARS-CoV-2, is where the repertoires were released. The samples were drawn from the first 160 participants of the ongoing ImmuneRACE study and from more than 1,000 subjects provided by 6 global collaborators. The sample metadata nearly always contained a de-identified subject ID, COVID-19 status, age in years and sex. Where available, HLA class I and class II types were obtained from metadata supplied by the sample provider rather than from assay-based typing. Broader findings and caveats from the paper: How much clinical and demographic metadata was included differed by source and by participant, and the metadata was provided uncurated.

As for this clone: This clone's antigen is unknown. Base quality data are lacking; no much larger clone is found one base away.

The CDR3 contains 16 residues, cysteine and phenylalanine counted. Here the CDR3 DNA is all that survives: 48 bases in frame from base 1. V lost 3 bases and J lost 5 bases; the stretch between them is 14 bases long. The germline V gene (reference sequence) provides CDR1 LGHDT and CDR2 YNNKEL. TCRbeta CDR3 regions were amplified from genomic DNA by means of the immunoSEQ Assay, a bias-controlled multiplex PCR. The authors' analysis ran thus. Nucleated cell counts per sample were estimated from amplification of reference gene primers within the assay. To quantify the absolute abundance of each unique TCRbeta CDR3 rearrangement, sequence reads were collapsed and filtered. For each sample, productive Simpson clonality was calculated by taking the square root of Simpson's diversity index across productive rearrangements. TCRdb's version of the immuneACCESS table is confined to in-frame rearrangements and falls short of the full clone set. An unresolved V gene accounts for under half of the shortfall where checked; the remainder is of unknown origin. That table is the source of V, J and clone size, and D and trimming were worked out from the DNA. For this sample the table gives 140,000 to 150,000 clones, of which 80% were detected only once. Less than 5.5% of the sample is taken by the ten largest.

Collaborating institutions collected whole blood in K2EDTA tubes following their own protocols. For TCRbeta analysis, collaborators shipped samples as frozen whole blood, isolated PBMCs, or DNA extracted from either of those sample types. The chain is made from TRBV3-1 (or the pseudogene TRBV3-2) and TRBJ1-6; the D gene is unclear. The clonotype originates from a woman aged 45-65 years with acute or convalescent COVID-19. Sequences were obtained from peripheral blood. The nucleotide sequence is TGTGCCAGCAGCCACACGAACAAGTTGCATAATTCACCCCTCCACTTT. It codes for CASSHTNKLHNSPLHF.